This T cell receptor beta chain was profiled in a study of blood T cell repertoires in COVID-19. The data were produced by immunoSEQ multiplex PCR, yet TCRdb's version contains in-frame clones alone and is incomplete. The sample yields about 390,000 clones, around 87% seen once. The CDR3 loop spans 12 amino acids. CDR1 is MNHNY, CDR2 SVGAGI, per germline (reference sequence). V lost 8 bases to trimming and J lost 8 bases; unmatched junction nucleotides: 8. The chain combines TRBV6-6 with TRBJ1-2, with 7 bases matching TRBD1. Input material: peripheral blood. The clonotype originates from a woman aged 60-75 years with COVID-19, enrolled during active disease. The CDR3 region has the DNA TGTGCCAGCGGAGACAGGGTTGGGGGCTACACCTTC. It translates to CASGDRVGGYTF.